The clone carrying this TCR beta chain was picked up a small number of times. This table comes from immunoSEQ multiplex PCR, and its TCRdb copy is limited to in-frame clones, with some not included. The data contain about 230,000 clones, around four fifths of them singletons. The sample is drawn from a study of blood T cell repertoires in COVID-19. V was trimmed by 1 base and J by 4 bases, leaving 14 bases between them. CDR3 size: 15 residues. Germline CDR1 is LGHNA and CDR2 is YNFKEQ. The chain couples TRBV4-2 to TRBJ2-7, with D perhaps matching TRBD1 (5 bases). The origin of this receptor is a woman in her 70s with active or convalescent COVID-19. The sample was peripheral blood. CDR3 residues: CASSQGQQAFYEQYF. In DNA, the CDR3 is TGTGCCAGCAGCCAAGGTCAACAGGCCTTTTACGAGCAGTACTTC.